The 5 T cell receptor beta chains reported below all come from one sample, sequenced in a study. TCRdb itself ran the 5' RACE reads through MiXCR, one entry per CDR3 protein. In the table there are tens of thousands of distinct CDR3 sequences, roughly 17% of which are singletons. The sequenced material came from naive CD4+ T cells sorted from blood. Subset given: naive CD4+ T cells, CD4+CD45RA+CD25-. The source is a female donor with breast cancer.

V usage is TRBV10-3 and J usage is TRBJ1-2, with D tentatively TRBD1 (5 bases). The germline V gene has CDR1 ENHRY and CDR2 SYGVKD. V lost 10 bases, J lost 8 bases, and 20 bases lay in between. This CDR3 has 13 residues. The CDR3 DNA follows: TGTGCCACCAAGAGGGCCCTGGGGGAAGGCTACACCTTC. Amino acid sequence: CATKRALGEGYTF.

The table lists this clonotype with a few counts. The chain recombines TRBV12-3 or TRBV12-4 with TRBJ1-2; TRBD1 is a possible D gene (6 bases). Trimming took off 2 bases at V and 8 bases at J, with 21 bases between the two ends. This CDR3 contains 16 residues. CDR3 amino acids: CASSLRATGFPRGYTF. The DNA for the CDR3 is TGTGCCAGCAGTTTACGGGCAACAGGGTTCCCAAGGGGCTACACCTTC.

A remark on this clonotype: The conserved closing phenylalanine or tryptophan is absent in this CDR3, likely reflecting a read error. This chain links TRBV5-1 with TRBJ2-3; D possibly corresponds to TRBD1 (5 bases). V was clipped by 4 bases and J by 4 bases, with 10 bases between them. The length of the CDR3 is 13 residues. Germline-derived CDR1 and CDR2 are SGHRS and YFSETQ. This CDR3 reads CASSRSTADTQYL. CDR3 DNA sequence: TGCGCCAGCAGCCGGTCGACAGCAGATACGCAGTATCTT.

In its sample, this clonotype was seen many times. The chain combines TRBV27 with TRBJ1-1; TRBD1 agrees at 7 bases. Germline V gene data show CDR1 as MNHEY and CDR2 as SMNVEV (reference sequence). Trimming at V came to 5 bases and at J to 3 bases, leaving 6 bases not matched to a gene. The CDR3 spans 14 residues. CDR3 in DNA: TGTGCCAGCAGTGTGGGACAGCGATACACTGAAGCTTTCTTT. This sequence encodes CASSVGQRYTEAFF.

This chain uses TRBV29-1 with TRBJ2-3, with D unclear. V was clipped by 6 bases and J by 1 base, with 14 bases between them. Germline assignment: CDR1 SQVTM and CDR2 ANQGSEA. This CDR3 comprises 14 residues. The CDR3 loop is CSVETGAGTDTQYF. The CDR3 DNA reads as TGCAGCGTAGAGACCGGAGCTGGCACAGATACGCAGTATTTT.